This TCR beta chain was observed in a study of OX40 agonist ivuxolimab in advanced cancers. Study overall: Among those enrolled, mean age was 60 years (range roughly 23 to 79) and about 82% were male.

The germline V and J ends were trimmed by 4 bases and 1 base, with 11 bases remaining between them. Looked up from germline, CDR1 is MNHEY and CDR2 is SMNVEV (reference sequence). The CDR3 has 14 residues. This clone has just one count. Generated by immunoSEQ multiplex PCR, the TCRdb table keeps only in-frame clones and is missing some. Of tens of thousands of clones listed, more than 80% are singletons. The source material was CD4+ or CD8+ T cells sorted from blood, sampled in a trial of the OX40 agonist ivuxolimab. The sequence came from an adult with an advanced solid tumor such as melanoma, head and neck, liver or kidney cancer. The chain uses TRBV27 and TRBJ2-7; D may be TRBD1 (5 bases). CDR3 residues: CASSSFDRSYEQYF. CDR3 nucleotides: TGTGCCAGCAGTTCGTTCGACAGATCCTACGAGCAGTACTTC.